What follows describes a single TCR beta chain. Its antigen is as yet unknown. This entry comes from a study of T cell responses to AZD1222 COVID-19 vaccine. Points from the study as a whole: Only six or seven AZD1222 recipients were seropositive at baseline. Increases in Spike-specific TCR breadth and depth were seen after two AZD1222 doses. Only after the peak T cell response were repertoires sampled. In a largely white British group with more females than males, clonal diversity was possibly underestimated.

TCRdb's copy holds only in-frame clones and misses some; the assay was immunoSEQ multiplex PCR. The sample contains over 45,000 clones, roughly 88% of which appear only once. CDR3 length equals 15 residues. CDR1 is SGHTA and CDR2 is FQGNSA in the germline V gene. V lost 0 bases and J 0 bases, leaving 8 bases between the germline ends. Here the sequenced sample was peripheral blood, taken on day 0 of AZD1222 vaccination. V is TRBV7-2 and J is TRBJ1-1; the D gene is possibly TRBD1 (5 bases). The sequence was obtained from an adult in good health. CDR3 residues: CASSLATVLNTEAFF. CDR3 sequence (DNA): TGTGCCAGCAGCTTAGCGACAGTCTTGAACACTGAAGCTTTCTTT.